The 11 T cell receptor beta chains below all came from one sample that was sequenced in a study of blood T cell repertoires in COVID-19. Generated by immunoSEQ multiplex PCR, the TCRdb table keeps only in-frame clones and is missing some. The sample lists some 250,000 clones, 70% to 90% seen once, with 0.7% to 0.85% in the top ten. Sequenced material: peripheral blood. All receptors derive from a young woman with acute or convalescent COVID-19.

The J gene is TRBJ2-7, the V gene TRBV6-1; 9 bases map to TRBD2. Per germline, CDR1 MNHNS and CDR2 SASEGT. After removal of 1 base from V and 3 bases from J, the junction contained 4 bases not matched to a gene. The CDR3 runs to 15 residues. CDR3 coding DNA: TGTGCCAGCAGTGAAGGCGGGACTAGCTTCTACGAGCAGTACTTC. This encodes CASSEGGTSFYEQYF.

The rearrangement joins TRBV5-8 to TRBJ2-7; D perhaps matches TRBD1 (6 bases). The germline gives CDR1 SGHTS, CDR2 YDEGEE. The CDR3 runs to 15 residues. V was pared by 4 bases and J by 1 base, with 15 bases between. Here the CDR3 reads CASSKRQVLSYEQYF. DNA for the CDR3: TGTGCCAGCAGCAAGAGACAGGTTCTATCCTACGAGCAGTACTTC.

The V and J genes are TRBV3-1 (or the pseudogene TRBV3-2) and TRBJ2-1; 7 bases line up with TRBD1. The J segment lost 5 bases and the V segment lost 4 bases, leaving 8 bases of the junction unmatched. The CDR3 covers 15 residues. CDR1 is LGHDT, CDR2 YNNKEL, per germline (reference sequence). As DNA, the CDR3 is TGTGCCAGCAGCCCCCCGACAGGGCGGCACAATGAGCAGTTCTTC. The encoded protein is CASSPPTGRHNEQFF.

This chain uses TRBV5-1 with TRBJ2-5; weak D call: TRBD2 (5 bases). Trimming removed 4 bases at V and 5 bases at J, with 15 bases between. This CDR3 has 14 residues. Germline lookup yields CDR1 SGHRS and CDR2 YFSETQ. The CDR3 DNA sequence: TGCGCCAGCAGCCTGAGGGCGGGTGGGGAGACCCAGTACTTC. Encoded protein: CASSLRAGGETQYF.

The chain employs TRBV20-1 and TRBJ1-2, with a weak D call TRBD1 (5 bases). V was shortened by 3 bases and J by 4 bases, with 9 bases between the two germline ends. CDR3 length: 12 residues. The germline V gene has CDR1 DFQATT and CDR2 SNEGSKA (reference sequence). The CDR3 DNA sequence: TGCAGTGCTAGTCCCAGGGCCTATGGCTACACCTTC. Its protein is CSASPRAYGYTF.

The gene calls are TRBV5-1 and TRBJ1-5; D not certain. Between the trimmed V and J ends, which lost 4 bases and 4 bases, there was a span of 9 bases. This CDR3 comprises 13 residues. Germline CDR1 and CDR2: SGHRS and YFSETQ. In DNA, the CDR3 is TGCGCCAGCAGCCGGGATATGAATCAGCCCCAGCATTTT. Translating it yields CASSRDMNQPQHF.

V gene TRBV29-1 combines with J gene TRBJ1-1; perhaps TRBD1 as D (6 bases). CDR1 is SQVTM, CDR2 ANQGSEA, per germline. V lost 0 bases, J lost 5 bases, and 13 bases lay in between. The CDR3 runs 14 residues. The DNA of the CDR3 is TGCAGCGTTGAAGAATCGGGGGGCTGGACTGAAGCTTTCTTT. This gives the protein CSVEESGGWTEAFF.

J is TRBJ2-7 and V is TRBV11-3, with a weak D call TRBD2 (6 bases). CDR1 is SGHNT, CDR2 YENEEA, per germline. V was trimmed by 2 bases and J by 0 bases, leaving 14 bases between them. The CDR3 extends over 16 amino acids. The CDR3 here is CASSLSAGWGSYEQYF. The CDR3 DNA is TGTGCCAGCAGCTTATCTGCGGGATGGGGCTCCTACGAGCAGTACTTC.

The chain links TRBV27 to TRBJ2-6, with 7 bases identical to TRBD2. This CDR3 is built from 16 residues. Trimming took 5 bases from V and 3 from J; bases not matched to a gene: 7. Germline assignment: CDR1 MNHEY and CDR2 SMNVEV (reference sequence). CDR3 protein: CASSTMGGSGANVLTF. In nucleotides, the CDR3 is TGTGCCAGCAGTACCATGGGGGGGAGTGGGGCCAACGTCCTGACTTTC.

The chain recombines TRBV6-6 with TRBJ1-2; perhaps TRBD1 as D (5 bases). V was trimmed by 3 bases and J by 6 bases, leaving 11 bases between them. This CDR3 comprises 13 residues. Per germline, CDR1 MNHNY and CDR2 SVGAGI (reference sequence). CDR3 sequence reads: CASSYGGANGYTF. The CDR3 DNA is TGTGCCAGCAGTTATGGAGGGGCTAATGGCTACACCTTC.

The rearrangement links TRBV11-2 to TRBJ2-3, with D unclear. CDR3 length: 13 residues. The V gene's germline CDR1 is SGHAT and CDR2 FQNNGV. Deletions cut 3 bases from V and 8 bases from J, with 12 bases between. The CDR3 loop reads CASSFGYLGTQYF. In DNA form, the CDR3 reads TGTGCCAGCAGCTTCGGGTACTTAGGTACGCAGTATTTT.